This TCR beta chain was captured by sequencing in a study of identical twins. TCRdb re-called the 5' RACE reads through MiXCR, storing one row per CDR3 protein. The sample gives 550,000 to 800,000 distinct CDR3 sequences, 7.1% of which show up once; 1.6% is in the top ten. Only one count was recorded for this clonotype. This sample was shared with a second study, whose subject was yellow fever vaccine responses in identical twins.

The TCR comes from a woman aged 18 to 35 in good health. Sample: PBMCs.

In DNA, the CDR3 is TGTGCCAGCTCACCGCTCGACGGGGCGGGACAGCCCCAGCATTTT. This gives the protein CASSPLDGAGQPQHF. The chain combines TRBV18 with TRBJ1-5, with D possibly TRBD1 on 5 matching bases. V was trimmed by 3 bases and J by 7 bases, leaving 16 bases between them. This CDR3 region has 15 residues. Germline CDR1 is KGHSH and CDR2 is LQKENI.